Following are 6 T cell receptor beta chains from one sample sequenced in a study of blood T cell repertoires in COVID-19. Sequencing was performed with immunoSEQ multiplex PCR; in TCRdb, only in-frame clones are kept and a portion is missing. The repertoire includes around 250,000 clones, approximately 83% of them detected once, and under 2.5% sits in the top ten. Sequences were obtained from PBMCs or T cells enriched from blood (not recorded which). These receptors were obtained from a woman aged 45-60 years who had recovered from COVID-19.

The chain couples TRBV5-4 to TRBJ2-7, with 14 bases identical to TRBD2. The CDR3 has 15 amino acids. Germline trimming cut 0 bases from V and 6 bases from J; bases unmatched to any gene: 2. CDR1 and CDR2 from the germline V gene are SGHNT and YYREEE (reference sequence). The CDR3 spells CASSLGGLAGVEQYF. For the CDR3, the DNA is TGTGCCAGCAGCTTGGGGGGACTAGCGGGAGTCGAGCAGTACTTC.

The chain carries TRBV7-9 and TRBJ2-7; 7 bases are shared with TRBD2. Trimming cost V 2 bases and J 6 bases; bases outside gene matches: 10. CDR3 length: 15 amino acids. CDR1 is SEHNR, CDR2 FQNEAQ, per germline (reference sequence). The CDR3 loop is CASSLRGQTGGEQYF. The CDR3 region has the DNA TGTGCCAGCAGCTTAAGGGGCCAAACGGGGGGCGAGCAGTACTTC.

A few counts support this clone. The genes are TRBV7-9 and TRBJ1-3; D remains unclear. The germline gives CDR1 SEHNR, CDR2 FQNEAQ (reference sequence). Trimming pared 0 bases from V and 3 bases from J, leaving 9 bases between. CDR3 size: 15 residues. The CDR3 spells CASSLARTVGNTIYF. In DNA, the CDR3 is TGTGCCAGCAGCTTAGCGAGAACGGTTGGAAACACCATATATTTT.

V and J are TRBV25-1 and TRBJ2-3; D is perhaps TRBD2 (5 bases). The germline V gene has CDR1 MGHDK and CDR2 SYGVNS. There are 17 residues in the CDR3. Trimming cost V 2 bases and J 2 bases, with 17 bases left between them. In DNA, the CDR3 is TGTGCCAGCAGTGAAAGGCAAGGCGGGTCCACCACAGATACGCAGTATTTT. The encoded protein is CASSERQGGSTTDTQYF.

The rearrangement uses TRBV3-1 (or the pseudogene TRBV3-2) and TRBJ2-6; D gene unclear. The V end lost 4 bases, the J end lost 0 bases, and 7 bases lay between the germline ends. Germline CDR1 reads LGHDT; CDR2 reads YNNKEL (reference sequence). The CDR3 totals 15 residues. CDR3 sequence reads: CASSRELSGANVLTF. Written as DNA, the CDR3 is TGTGCCAGCAGCCGAGAACTCTCTGGGGCCAACGTCCTGACTTTC.

The CDR3 is CASSPSGEFSTDTQYF. The CDR3 DNA reads TGTGCCAGCAGCCCTAGCGGGGAGTTTAGCACAGATACGCAGTATTTT. This chain connects TRBV4-2 to TRBJ2-3; 9 positions agree with TRBD2. CDR3 length equals 16 residues. V lost 4 bases to trimming and J lost 0 bases; unmatched junction nucleotides: 5. Per the germline V gene, CDR1 is LGHNA and CDR2 is YNFKEQ.